The 11 T cell receptor beta chains given below trace back to one sample, sequenced in a study of T cells in Graves' hyperthyroidism and ophthalmopathy. Using RNA transcripts as the source, TCR beta CDR3 regions were amplified. First-round RT-PCR of the TCR CDR3 relied on the HTBI primer set. TCRdb reanalysed the multiplex PCR reads using MiXCR and keeps one entry per CDR3 protein. The sample carries hundreds of thousands of distinct CDR3 sequences, approximately 42% recorded once. The sample was peripheral blood or thyroid tissue (not recorded which). The receptor set was obtained from an adult man with Graves' disease, either hyperthyroidism or ophthalmopathy (not recorded which).

V is TRBV7-2 and J is TRBJ1-4; 7 bases align to TRBD1. The length of the CDR3 is 16 residues. The germline gives CDR1 SGHTA, CDR2 FQGNSA. Trimming took 5 bases from V and 9 from J; bases not matched to a gene: 15. CDR3 DNA sequence: TGTGCCAGCAGCACAGGCGTCGGGGGAGGGGGCCAAAAACTGTTTTTT. This sequence encodes CASSTGVGGGGQKLFF.

This clonotype appeared many times. This chain uses TRBV29-1 with TRBJ1-1; D remains ambiguous. Germline CDR1 and CDR2: SQVTM and ANQGSEA. Between the trimmed V and J ends, which lost 3 bases and 5 bases, there was a span of 13 bases. CDR3 length: 13 residues. For the CDR3, the DNA is TGCAGCGTTGACCCCGGTCCCGGGACTGAAGCTTTCTTT. Translated: CSVDPGPGTEAFF.

The chain recombines TRBV7-2 with TRBJ1-5; 9 nucleotides align to TRBD1. Per germline, CDR1 SGHTA and CDR2 FQGNSA. The CDR3 contains 15 residues. V was clipped by 7 bases and J by 10 bases; unmatched bases: 14. CDR3 nucleotides: TGTGCCAGCATGGGACAGGGAATCGGGGATTCACCCCAGCATTTT. Amino acids: CASMGQGIGDSPQHF.

The chain has TRBV12-3 or TRBV12-4 and TRBJ2-2; D might be TRBD2 (5 bases). The V end was cut by 1 base, the J end by 1 base, with 10 bases between. CDR3 size: 16 residues. CDR3 in amino acids: CASSLGSRGNTGELFF. In nucleotides, the CDR3 is TGTGCCAGCAGTTTAGGCTCACGGGGGAACACCGGGGAGCTGTTTTTT.

This chain links TRBV7-9 with TRBJ1-1; tentatively, D is TRBD1 (6 bases). CDR1 and CDR2 (germline): SEHNR, FQNEAQ (reference sequence). Trimming removed 3 bases from V and 5 bases from J, with 16 bases in between. The CDR3 extends over 15 amino acids. DNA for the CDR3: TGTGCCAGCAGCTTTGTTCGGGGGGCGCGAACTGAAGCTTTCTTT. Its protein product is CASSFVRGARTEAFF.

The J gene is TRBJ2-5, the V gene TRBV2, with 8 bases matching TRBD1. CDR3 size: 15 residues. Trimming removed 5 bases from V and 4 bases from J; junction bases left unmatched: 9. Germline CDR1 SNHLY, CDR2 FYNNEI. In DNA form, the CDR3 reads TGTGCCAGCAGTCGACAGGGGAGAGGCGGAGAGACCCAGTACTTC. It codes for CASSRQGRGGETQYF.

The gene calls are TRBV25-1 and TRBJ2-7; 9 bases fit TRBD2. CDR3 length: 13 residues. Germline V gene sequence: CDR1 MGHDK, CDR2 SYGVNS. The CDR3 DNA sequence: TGTGCTAGAGGCGGGGGGGACTTCTACGAGCAGTACTTC. Its protein is CARGGGDFYEQYF.

Many counts were recorded for this clonotype. The chain combines TRBV9 with TRBJ2-7; TRBD2 matches 7 bases. J gave up 0 bases and V 4 bases, and 7 bases lay outside the gene matches. In germline, CDR1 is SGDLS, CDR2 YYNGEE. CDR3 length: 15 amino acids. The CDR3 sequence is CASSPRAGSSYEQYF. The CDR3 nucleotides are TGTGCCAGCAGCCCCCGAGCGGGGAGCTCCTACGAGCAGTACTTC.

The V and J genes are TRBV7-2 and TRBJ2-1, with TRBD2 matching over 9 bases. Germline V gene sequence: CDR1 SGHTA, CDR2 FQGNSA. With 4 bases clipped from V and 2 bases from J, the junction kept 9 bases outside the gene matches. CDR3 size: 17 residues. CDR3 sequence (DNA): TGTGCCAGCAGCTCAAGAGGGCGGGGGGGGGCCTACAATGAGCAGTTCTTC. This translates into CASSSRGRGGAYNEQFF.

The chain links TRBV7-3 to TRBJ2-2; maybe TRBD2 (7 bases). The CDR3 has 16 residues. V lost 5 bases and J lost 5, with 18 bases in between. CDR1 SGHTA and CDR2 FQGTGA come from the germline V gene. The CDR3 loop is CASSPRRGRGTGELFF. In nucleotides, the CDR3 is TGTGCCAGCAGCCCCAGGCGGGGGCGCGGGACCGGGGAGCTGTTTTTT. Filled out from reference TRBV7-3 and TRBJ2-2, the complete variable domain reads GAGVSQTPSNKVTEKGKYVELRCDPISGHTALYWYRQSLGQGPEFLIYFQGTGAADDSGLPNDRFFAVRPEGSVSTLKIQRTERGDSAVYLCASSPRRGRGTGELFFGEGSRLTVL.

This chain joins TRBV5-1 and TRBJ1-1; TRBD1 is a possible D gene (6 bases). Germline CDR1 SGHRS, CDR2 YFSETQ. Trimming took 2 bases from V and 0 from J, leaving 11 bases between them. The CDR3 has 15 amino acids. CDR3 in DNA: TGCGCCAGCAGCTTTCAGACAGGTTTGAACACTGAAGCTTTCTTT. Translated, it gives CASSFQTGLNTEAFF.